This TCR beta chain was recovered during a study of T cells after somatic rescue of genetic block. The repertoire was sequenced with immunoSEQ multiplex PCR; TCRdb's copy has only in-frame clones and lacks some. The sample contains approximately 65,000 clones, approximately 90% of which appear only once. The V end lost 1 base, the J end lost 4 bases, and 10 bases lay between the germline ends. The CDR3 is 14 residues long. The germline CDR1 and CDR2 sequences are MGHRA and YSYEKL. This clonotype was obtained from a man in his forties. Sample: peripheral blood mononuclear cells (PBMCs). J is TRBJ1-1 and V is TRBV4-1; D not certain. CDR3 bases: TGCGCCAGCAGCCAAGCGGCCCTTGGCACTGAAGCTTTCTTT. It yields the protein CASSQAALGTEAFF.